The clone carrying this T cell receptor beta chain was seen repeatedly, ten times or more. Its matching antigen is unknown. The germline CDR1 and CDR2 sequences are SGHAT and FQNNGV. The CDR3 is made up of 17 amino acids. Trimming removed 1 base from V and 4 bases from J, with 18 bases in between. The investigators amplified TCR beta CDR3 regions from RNA transcripts. TCR CDR3 underwent first-round RT-PCR with the HTBI primer set. TCRdb passed the multiplex PCR reads through MiXCR, listing each CDR3 protein once. The data contain approximately 620,000 distinct CDR3 sequences, about a sixth of them singletons. The sample originates from a study of T cells in Graves' hyperthyroidism and ophthalmopathy. Overall study: Peripheral blood was secured at the point of initial diagnosis, before any treatment. General observations from the study: Blood also contained most expanded thyroid clonotypes above 0.001.

Individuals with ophthalmopathy presented a Clinical Activity Score of at least 3, a NOSPECS grade of at least 4 and a duration under 3 months. The diagnoses drew upon clinical symptoms, serum thyroxine and TRAb, thyroid ultrasound and orbital computed tomography. The receptor was isolated from a woman aged 40 to 50 with Graves' ophthalmopathy. Sequencing was done on a sample of blood. V is TRBV11-2 and J is TRBJ2-3; a possible D gene is TRBD2 (5 bases). The CDR3 protein is CASSLGVAQALADTQYF. The CDR3 DNA sequence: TGTGCCAGCAGCTTAGGGGTAGCGCAGGCCCTCGCAGATACGCAGTATTTT.